Sequencing of this TCR beta chain was carried out in a study of cytomegalovirus exposure and HLA in healthy donors. The germline CDR1 and CDR2 sequences are GTSNPN and SVGIG (reference sequence). The CDR3 consists of 12 residues. V was trimmed by 6 bases and J by 3 bases, leaving 11 bases between them. Study-wide results and limits: In a later analysis, compared with equally common non-associated chains, HLA-associated beta chains were more expanded. In a later analysis, TCR beta V- and J-gene trimming showed a link to a missense DCLRE1C variant. A later analysis found most CMV-associated TCR beta chains apparently HLA-restricted. In a later analysis, several top co-occurrence clusters appeared linked to parvovirus B19, influenza, CMV and Epstein-Barr virus.

The PCR ran on 60 Vbeta and 13 Jbeta primers. Method: immunoSEQ multiplex PCR; TCRdb's copy keeps in-frame clones and lacks some. This sample has 85,000 to 110,000 clones, with around three quarters found just once. A word on this clone: Its target is unknown.

The chain uses TRBV30 and TRBJ1-1; weak D call: TRBD1 (5 bases). Input material: PBMCs. The sequence was obtained from a middle-aged man in good health and CMV-seropositive. The CDR3 sequence: CACGGIDTEAFF. The DNA of the CDR3 is TGTGCCTGTGGGGGGATTGACACTGAAGCTTTCTTT. Full variable domain (rest looked up from reference TRBV30 and TRBJ1-1): SQTIHQWPATLVQPVGSPLSLECTVEGTSNPNLYWYRQAAGRGLQLLFYSVGIGQISSEVPQNLSASRPQDRQFILSSKKLLLSDSGFYLCACGGIDTEAFFGQGTRLTVV.